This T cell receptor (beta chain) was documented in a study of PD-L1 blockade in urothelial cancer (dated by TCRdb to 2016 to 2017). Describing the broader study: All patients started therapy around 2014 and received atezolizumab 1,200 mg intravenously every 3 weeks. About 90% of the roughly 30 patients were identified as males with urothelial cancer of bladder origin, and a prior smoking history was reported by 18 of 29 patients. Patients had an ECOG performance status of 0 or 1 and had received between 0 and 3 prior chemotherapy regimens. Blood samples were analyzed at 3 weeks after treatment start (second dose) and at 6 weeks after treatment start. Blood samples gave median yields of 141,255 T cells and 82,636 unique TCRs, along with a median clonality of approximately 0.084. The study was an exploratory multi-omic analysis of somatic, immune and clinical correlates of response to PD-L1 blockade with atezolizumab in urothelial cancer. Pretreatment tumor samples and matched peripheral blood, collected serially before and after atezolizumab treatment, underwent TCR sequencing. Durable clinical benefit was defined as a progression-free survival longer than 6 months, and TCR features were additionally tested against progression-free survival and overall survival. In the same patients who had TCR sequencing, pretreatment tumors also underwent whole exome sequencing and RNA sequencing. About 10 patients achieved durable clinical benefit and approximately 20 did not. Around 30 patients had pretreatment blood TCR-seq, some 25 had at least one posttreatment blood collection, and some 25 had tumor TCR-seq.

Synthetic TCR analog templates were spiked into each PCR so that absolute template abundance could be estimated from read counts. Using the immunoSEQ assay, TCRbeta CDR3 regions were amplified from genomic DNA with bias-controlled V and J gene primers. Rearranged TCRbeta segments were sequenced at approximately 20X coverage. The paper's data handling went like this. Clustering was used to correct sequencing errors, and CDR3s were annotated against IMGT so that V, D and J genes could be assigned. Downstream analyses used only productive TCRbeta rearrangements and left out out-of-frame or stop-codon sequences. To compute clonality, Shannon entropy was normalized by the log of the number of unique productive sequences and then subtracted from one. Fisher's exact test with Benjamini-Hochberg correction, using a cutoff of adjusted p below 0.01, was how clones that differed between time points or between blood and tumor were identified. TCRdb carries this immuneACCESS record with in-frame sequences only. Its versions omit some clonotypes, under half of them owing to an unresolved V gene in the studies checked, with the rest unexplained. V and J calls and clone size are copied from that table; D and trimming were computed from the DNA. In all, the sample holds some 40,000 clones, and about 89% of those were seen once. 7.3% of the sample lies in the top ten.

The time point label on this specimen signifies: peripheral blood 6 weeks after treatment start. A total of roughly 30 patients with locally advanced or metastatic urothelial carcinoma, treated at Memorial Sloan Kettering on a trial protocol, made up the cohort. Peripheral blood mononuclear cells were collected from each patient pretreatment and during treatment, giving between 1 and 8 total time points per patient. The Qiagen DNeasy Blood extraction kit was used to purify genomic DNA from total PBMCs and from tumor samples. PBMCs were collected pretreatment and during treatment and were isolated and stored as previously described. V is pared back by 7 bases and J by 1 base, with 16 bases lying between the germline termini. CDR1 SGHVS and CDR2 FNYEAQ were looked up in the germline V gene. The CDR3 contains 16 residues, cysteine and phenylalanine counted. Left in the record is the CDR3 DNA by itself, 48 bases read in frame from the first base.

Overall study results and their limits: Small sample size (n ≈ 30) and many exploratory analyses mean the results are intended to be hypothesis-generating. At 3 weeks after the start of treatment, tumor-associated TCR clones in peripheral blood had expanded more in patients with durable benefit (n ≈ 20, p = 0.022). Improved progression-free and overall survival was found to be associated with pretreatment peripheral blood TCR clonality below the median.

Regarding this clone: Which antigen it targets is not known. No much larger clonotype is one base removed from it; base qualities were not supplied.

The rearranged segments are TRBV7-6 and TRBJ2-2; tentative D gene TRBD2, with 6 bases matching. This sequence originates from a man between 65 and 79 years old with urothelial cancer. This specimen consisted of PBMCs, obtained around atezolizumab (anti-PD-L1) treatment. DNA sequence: TGTGCCAGCAACTCCGGCCCCGGGGGGAACACCGGGGAGCTGTTTTTT. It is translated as CASNSGPGGNTGELFF.